This entry features one TCR beta chain sequence. Its cognate antigen has yet to be identified. No base qualities exist here, and no much larger clone lies one base off it. CDR1 SGHKS and CDR2 YYEKEE were looked up in the germline V gene (reference sequence). Measured from the cysteine to the phenylalanine, the CDR3 is 18 residues long. Only CDR3 DNA is held: 54 bases, read in frame from base 1. V and J are truncated by 5 bases and 0 bases respectively, leaving an intervening sequence of 18 bases. This sample was taken from a study of T-cell memory formation after mild COVID-19 listed by TCRdb under 2021. With regard to the full study: Most TCR sequence clusters were specific to one of the two donors. In two donors, T-cell clones that expanded and contracted after mild COVID-19 were followed by sequencing TCRalpha and TCRbeta repertoires longitudinally. The cohort comprised two young, previously healthy adult volunteers, one female and one male. General findings and caveats noted by the study authors: Contracting CD4+ clones appeared mostly in the CM and EM memory subsets, whereas CD8+ clones were enriched in EMRA. The detection of some responding clones in pre-infection memory suggests that pre-existing cross-reactive memory T cells joined the SARS-CoV-2 response. SARS-CoV-2 specificity was not confirmed for the second-wave clones peaking on day 37. The study covered only a couple of mild cases, and larger cohorts including severe cases with pre-infection samples were considered necessary. Balanced CD4/CD8 phenotypes were observed for clones contracting from day 15 to 85, whereas a bias towards CD4+ was observed for a second wave of clones expanding from day 15 to 37.

Ficoll-Paque density gradient centrifugation was the method used to isolate PBMCs. The sample was run on an Illumina NovaSeq 6000. TCRalpha and TCRbeta cDNA libraries were built by 5'RACE with constant-segment primers, adding sample barcodes and unique molecular identifiers. RNA was extracted from every sample with Trizol reagent. Amplification of the libraries took two PCR steps, and the second step added a second sample barcode plus Illumina TruSeq adapters. Sequencing of the libraries was done on an Illumina NovaSeq, producing 2 x 150 bp paired-end reads. The published analysis was carried out like this. With migec v1.2.7, reads were demultiplexed and then collapsed into UMI-guided consensus sequences. Using mixcr v2.1.11, UMI consensuses were aligned to TRA and TRB V and J templates and then assembled into clonotypes. Expanded or contracted clonotypes were those called significant by both edgeR and NoisET, with noise models trained on biological replicates. For edgeR calls, a false discovery rate-adjusted p below 0.01 and a log2 fold-change threshold of 1 were applied. As an exploratory analysis of dynamics, max-normalized trajectories of the 1000 most abundant clonotypes were examined by PCA with hierarchical clustering. The CD4 or CD8 phenotype of responding clones was assigned using the separately sequenced CD4+ and CD8+ repertoires. TCRdb trimmed the raw reads at Q25, called clones with MiXCR and kept productive beta chains. Each record represents a unique CDR3 protein, reported with the most common genes and DNA among its rows. The V and J calls were not made by the authors but by TCRdb's processing. This sample has about 260,000 distinct CDR3 sequences in its table, and approximately 16% of those were observed once. Around 23% of the sample is held by the ten biggest clonotypes.

The receptor was derived from a man aged 18 to 29 who had mild COVID-19 (a few samples of this study predate the infection). The sample titles of this study are shuffled in the database, so cell type and time point are left out; the donor was told from shared clones. The receptor chain draws on TRBV5-5 and TRBJ2-6; a tentative D call is TRBD1 (5 bases match). The sample was PBMCs or a T cell subset sorted from them (not recorded which). In nucleotides, the sequence is TGTGCCAGCAGTTTCACGTGGACACCGAGCTCTGGGGCCAACGTCCTGACTTTC. It codes for CASSFTWTPSSGANVLTF.